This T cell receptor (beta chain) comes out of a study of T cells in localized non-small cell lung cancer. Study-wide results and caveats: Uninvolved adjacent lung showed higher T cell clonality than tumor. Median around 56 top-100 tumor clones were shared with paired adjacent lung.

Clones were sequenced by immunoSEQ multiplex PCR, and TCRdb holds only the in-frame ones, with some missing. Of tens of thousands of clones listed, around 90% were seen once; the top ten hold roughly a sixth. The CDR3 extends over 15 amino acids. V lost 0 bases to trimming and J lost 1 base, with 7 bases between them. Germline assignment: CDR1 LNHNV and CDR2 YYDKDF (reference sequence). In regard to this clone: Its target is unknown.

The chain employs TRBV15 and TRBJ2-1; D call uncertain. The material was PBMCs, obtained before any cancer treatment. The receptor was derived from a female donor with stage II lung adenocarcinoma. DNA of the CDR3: TGTGCCACCAGCAGAGAGTATGAGTCCTACAATGAGCAGTTCTTC. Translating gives CATSREYESYNEQFF.